This TCR beta chain comes out of a study of blood T cell repertoires in COVID-19. Study-wide context: Collection of acute and convalescent COVID-19 samples took place in the United States, Italy and Spain.

Study processing details: Amplified reference gene primers provided the basis for estimating nucleated cell counts. Clones were sequenced by immunoSEQ multiplex PCR, and TCRdb holds only the in-frame ones, with some missing. V and J calls plus clone size are reproduced from that table; the DNA served to infer D and trimming. Here the sample spans about 250,000 clones, almost 85% being singletons. Source material: peripheral blood. This clonotype originated in a man in his fifties with acute or convalescent COVID-19.

For the CDR3, the DNA is TGTGCCAGCTCACCAGGGGCGGGGGTCGACTACACCTTC. It translates to CASSPGAGVDYTF. V and J are TRBV18 and TRBJ1-2; a weak D match, TRBD1 (5 bases). Germline-derived CDR1 and CDR2 are KGHSH and LQKENI. There are 13 residues in the CDR3. V lost 2 bases to trimming and J lost 10 bases, with 14 bases between them.